The clone carrying this T cell receptor beta chain was recorded only once. In the study's own analysis: The assay estimated nucleated cells by amplifying reference gene primers. TCRdb's table, derived via immunoSEQ multiplex PCR, lists solely in-frame clones and lacks some. That table gives V, J and clone size, and the DNA gave D and trimming. The table records roughly 250,000 clones, 87% of them present only once. The CDR3 has 13 amino acids. The germline V gene encodes CDR1 SGHRS and CDR2 YFSETQ. The V and J ends lost 7 bases and 2 bases respectively, with 10 bases between them. These data come from a study of blood T cell repertoires in COVID-19. The wider study: Researchers got acute and convalescent COVID-19 samples from the United States, Italy and Spain. Nucleic acid was either cDNA or gDNA, and it came from T cells, B-cell-depleted T cells, or PBMCs.

This chain joins TRBV5-1 and TRBJ1-3; a possible D gene is TRBD1 (5 bases). This receptor was identified in a man aged 55 to 69 who had recovered from COVID-19. Sequenced input: peripheral blood. The DNA for the CDR3 is TGCGCCAGCCGTGAAGGGGCTGGAAACACCATATATTTT. Translated: CASREGAGNTIYF.